This T cell receptor beta chain was profiled in a study of T cell changes during pregnancy in multiple sclerosis. This CDR3 is 15 amino acids long. CDR1 and CDR2 from the germline V gene are SGHNT and YYREEE (reference sequence). Losses at the gene ends were 9 bases for V and 2 bases for J; bases not matched to a gene: 10. Sequencing was performed with immunoSEQ multiplex PCR; in TCRdb, only in-frame clones are kept and a portion is missing. The repertoire holds tens of thousands of clones, 85% to 95% seen once, with around 0.45% in the top ten. V and J are TRBV5-4 and TRBJ2-5; 10 bases are a match to TRBD2. The receptor was isolated from a female donor with multiple sclerosis, enrolled in a pregnancy study. The material sequenced was CD4+ T cells from peripheral blood mononuclear cells, taken in the second trimester of pregnancy. This CDR3 reads CATRTGTSVQETQYF. CDR3 DNA sequence: TGTGCCACCCGCACCGGGACTAGCGTACAAGAGACCCAGTACTTC.